The 29 T cell receptor beta chains in this list originate from one sample, sequenced in a study of blood T cell repertoires in COVID-19. Method: immunoSEQ multiplex PCR; TCRdb's copy keeps in-frame clones and lacks some. In the table there are 200,000 or so clones, 80% to 95% of which are singletons. Sequences were obtained from peripheral blood. All receptors come from a man in his 60s with COVID-19, enrolled during active disease.

J is TRBJ1-1 and V is TRBV29-1; D gene uncertain. Germline V gene sequence: CDR1 SQVTM, CDR2 ANQGSEA. This CDR3 region has 11 residues. Trimming took off 7 bases at V and 1 base at J, with 7 bases between the two ends. The CDR3 nucleotides are TGCAGCGCAACATCGAACACTGAAGCTTTCTTT. As protein: CSATSNTEAFF.

This clone was found once. The chain links TRBV6-1 to TRBJ1-4; D uncertain. Germline loops: CDR1 MNHNS, CDR2 SASEGT. The CDR3 contains 15 residues. Trimming cost V 3 bases and J 0 bases, with 8 bases left between them. The CDR3 loop is CASSDHIATNEKLFF. For the CDR3, the DNA is TGTGCCAGCAGTGACCACATTGCAACTAATGAAAAACTGTTTTTT.

The chain recombines TRBV5-1 with TRBJ2-1; D unresolved. Germline values: CDR1 SGHRS, CDR2 YFSETQ. Trimming removed 6 bases from V and 5 bases from J, with 15 bases in between. CDR3 size: 14 residues. The CDR3 DNA sequence: TGCGCCAGCAAACCAGGTAATCTCAACAATGAGCAGTTCTTC. It specifies CASKPGNLNNEQFF.

The rearrangement joins TRBV7-9 to TRBJ1-1; D is possibly TRBD1 (5 bases). This CDR3 region has 13 residues. Trimming took off 5 bases at V and 10 bases at J, with 17 bases between the two ends. Germline V gives CDR1 SEHNR, CDR2 FQNEAQ (reference sequence). The CDR3 loop reads CASSPPWGVGAFF. DNA of the CDR3: TGTGCCAGCAGCCCCCCTTGGGGGGTAGGAGCTTTCTTT.

This chain connects TRBV3-1 (or the pseudogene TRBV3-2) to TRBJ1-6, with a possible D match to TRBD1 (5 bases). Germline V gives CDR1 LGHDT, CDR2 YNNKEL (reference sequence). This CDR3 is built from 15 residues. Trimming took off 1 base at V and 8 bases at J, with 12 bases between the two ends. The CDR3 here is CASSQAGRVYSPLHF. CDR3 nucleotide sequence: TGTGCCAGCAGCCAAGCCGGCAGGGTTTATTCACCCCTCCACTTT.

CDR3 sequence: CASSLDRDRLTNEKLFF. In DNA form, the CDR3 reads TGTGCCAGCAGCTTAGATCGGGACAGGCTAACTAATGAAAAACTGTTTTTT. The genes are TRBV11-2 and TRBJ1-4; 8 nucleotides align to TRBD1. J gave up 1 base and V 0 bases, and 4 bases lay outside the gene matches. The length of the CDR3 is 17 residues. Germline values: CDR1 SGHAT, CDR2 FQNNGV.

The chain joins TRBV2 to TRBJ1-2, with unresolved D. CDR1 and CDR2 (germline): SNHLY, FYNNEI. Trimming took off 3 bases at V and 0 bases at J, with 8 bases between the two ends. The CDR3 extends over 14 amino acids. CDR3 in amino acids: CASSDVSANYGYTF. CDR3 in DNA: TGTGCCAGCAGTGATGTGTCGGCTAACTATGGCTACACCTTC.

V is TRBV2 and J is TRBJ1-2, with a possible D match to TRBD1 (5 bases). Germline CDR1 SNHLY, CDR2 FYNNEI. V shed 8 bases and J shed 2 bases, with 6 bases lying between them. The CDR3 sequence is 11 residues long. The CDR3 DNA reads as TGTGCCAGCGGGGCCAACTATGGCTACACCTTC. It specifies CASGANYGYTF.

This clone was detected once. The gene calls are TRBV29-1 and TRBJ1-5; D not certain. Germline V lookup: CDR1 SQVTM, CDR2 ANQGSEA. V was trimmed by 4 bases and J by 3 bases, leaving 10 bases between them. CDR3 length: 13 amino acids. Here the CDR3 DNA reads TGCAGCGTTGCTCGCGATGACAATCAGCCCCAGCATTTT. Translating it yields CSVARDDNQPQHF.

This sequence joins TRBV3-1 (or the pseudogene TRBV3-2) and TRBJ2-7; 8 bases map to TRBD2. Germline V gene data show CDR1 as LGHDT and CDR2 as YNNKEL (reference sequence). After removal of 3 bases from V and 0 bases from J, the junction contained 4 bases not matched to a gene. This CDR3 comprises 15 residues. CDR3 coding DNA: TGTGCCAGCAGCCACACCGGGACTAGCTCCTACGAGCAGTACTTC. Translation gives CASSHTGTSSYEQYF.

The chain is built from TRBV5-1 and TRBJ1-4; unclear D gene. Looked up from germline, CDR1 is SGHRS and CDR2 is YFSETQ. There are 14 residues in the CDR3. V lost 1 base and J 8 bases, leaving 12 bases between the germline ends. The CDR3 nucleotides are TGCGCCAGCAGCTTGCCGGGGAAAGGGGAAAAACTGTTTTTT. Translated, it gives CASSLPGKGEKLFF. Together with reference TRBV5-1 and TRBJ1-4, the CDR3 gives the full variable domain: KAGVTQTPRYLIKTRGQQVTLSCSPISGHRSVSWYQQTPGQGLQFLFEYFSETQRNKGNFPGRFSGRQFSNSRSEMNVSTLELGDSALYLCASSLPGKGEKLFFGSGTQLSVL.

The gene calls are TRBV2 and TRBJ1-6, with D unresolved. This CDR3 is 14 amino acids long. Germline CDR1 reads SNHLY; CDR2 reads FYNNEI. V lost 5 bases to trimming and J lost 7 bases, with 12 bases between them. The CDR3 DNA follows: TGTGCCAGCAGTATAGTACTAAGCAATTCACCCCTCCACTTT. It codes for CASSIVLSNSPLHF.

The chain is built from TRBV6-5 and TRBJ2-7; 14 bases line up with TRBD2. The CDR3 sequence is 15 residues long. Germline assignment: CDR1 MNHEY and CDR2 SVGAGI. The junction had 5 bases not matched to a gene; V was cut back by 1 base and J by 9 bases. The CDR3 loop reads CASSYLTSGRAGQYF. CDR3 sequence (DNA): TGTGCCAGCAGTTACTTGACTAGCGGGAGGGCCGGGCAGTACTTC.

This chain joins TRBV10-3 and TRBJ1-6; unclear D gene. CDR3 length equals 13 residues. Trimming pared 4 bases from V and 7 bases from J, leaving 8 bases between. Germline V CDR1 and CDR2: ENHRY, SYGVKD. CDR3 sequence reads: CAISGVINSPLHF. CDR3 coding DNA: TGTGCCATCAGTGGCGTTATAAATTCACCCCTCCACTTT.

This chain's CDR3 is CASNLVGAGLNNEQFF. The CDR3 DNA follows: TGTGCCAGTAACCTCGTGGGGGCGGGCCTCAACAATGAGCAGTTCTTC. V and J are TRBV19 and TRBJ2-1, with D perhaps matching TRBD1 (6 bases). This CDR3 region has 16 residues. Trimming took off 7 bases at V and 5 bases at J, with 21 bases between the two ends. The germline CDR1 and CDR2 sequences are LNHDA and SQIVND (reference sequence).

The gene calls are TRBV15 and TRBJ2-2; possible D gene TRBD2, 6 bases. Trimming took 0 bases from V and 6 from J, leaving 11 bases between them. The germline V gene encodes CDR1 LNHNV and CDR2 YYDKDF (reference sequence). This CDR3 has 15 amino acids. Written as DNA, the CDR3 is TGTGCCACCAGCAGAGATCGAGGAGGGGCCGGGGAGCTGTTTTTT. Translating gives CATSRDRGGAGELFF.

V gene TRBV7-6 combines with J gene TRBJ2-3, with 10 nucleotides matching TRBD1. Germline V gene data show CDR1 as SGHVS and CDR2 as FNYEAQ. The CDR3 is made up of 16 amino acids. The J segment lost 5 bases and the V segment lost 3 bases, leaving 8 bases of the junction unmatched. CDR3 loop: CASSFDGTGVIDTQYF. CDR3 DNA: TGTGCCAGCAGCTTTGATGGGACAGGGGTGATAGATACGCAGTATTTT.

The rearrangement joins TRBV9 to TRBJ2-2, with D possibly being TRBD2 (5 bases). Germline CDR1 is SGDLS and CDR2 is YYNGEE. V lost 4 bases, J lost 1 base, and 17 bases lay in between. The CDR3 length is 17 residues. As DNA, the CDR3 is TGTGCCAGCAGCCACGGTCGGCTAGCAGTGAACACCGGGGAGCTGTTTTTT. Translation: CASSHGRLAVNTGELFF. The full variable domain, rest sourced from reference TRBV9 and TRBJ2-2, is DSGVTQTPKHLITATGQRVTLRCSPRSGDLSVYWYQQSLDQGLQFLIQYYNGEERAKGNILERFSAQQFPDLHSELNLSSLELGDSALYFCASSHGRLAVNTGELFFGEGSRLTVL.

The V call is TRBV14, the J call TRBJ2-1; 7 bases line up with TRBD2. Germline V gene lookup returns CDR1 SGHDN and CDR2 FVKESK. The V segment lost 1 base and the J segment 5 bases; nucleotides outside the gene matches: 5. The CDR3 is 15 residues long. CDR3 sequence (DNA): TGTGCCAGCAGCCAAGGGGGGAGGGCTAACAATGAGCAGTTCTTC. Its translation: CASSQGGRANNEQFF.

The chain links TRBV12-5 to TRBJ1-1, with D hard to call. The germline V and J ends were trimmed by 0 bases and 4 bases, with 12 bases remaining between them. The CDR3 length is 15 residues. Germline CDR1 and CDR2: LGHNT and FRNRAP. CDR3 nucleotide sequence: TGTGCTAGTGGTTTGGTGTCGTCCCCCGGCACTGAAGCTTTCTTT. This gives the protein CASGLVSSPGTEAFF.

The count of this clone is one. This sequence joins TRBV6-5 and TRBJ2-1, with D maybe TRBD1 (6 bases). V was trimmed by 0 bases and J by 4 bases, leaving 10 bases between them. The germline V gene has CDR1 MNHEY and CDR2 SVGAGI. This CDR3 comprises 15 residues. In DNA form, the CDR3 reads TGTGCCAGCAGTTACTCGGAAGGACAGTACAATGAGCAGTTCTTC. It codes for CASSYSEGQYNEQFF.

The chain couples TRBV28 to TRBJ1-1; 10 nucleotides line up with TRBD1. V lost 5 bases and J lost 1; bases outside the gene matches: 7. Germline loops: CDR1 MDHEN, CDR2 SYDVKM. The CDR3 runs 16 residues. The CDR3 DNA follows: TGTGCCAGCAGTCCGGCGGGACAGGGGCGGAACACTGAAGCTTTCTTT. Translated, it gives CASSPAGQGRNTEAFF.

The chain uses TRBV4-1 and TRBJ1-2; D gene unclear. This CDR3 contains 15 residues. Germline CDR1 is MGHRA and CDR2 is YSYEKL. With 2 bases removed from V and 2 bases from J, the gap between germline ends came to 12 bases. Written as DNA, the CDR3 is TGCGCCAGCAGCCAACCCTTTGAGTTAAACTATGGCTACACCTTC. This sequence encodes CASSQPFELNYGYTF.

The chain couples TRBV19 to TRBJ2-3; D gene ambiguous. Between the trimmed V and J ends, which lost 3 bases and 3 bases, there was a span of 7 bases. The CDR3 has 13 amino acids. Germline V gene sequence: CDR1 LNHDA, CDR2 SQIVND (reference sequence). The CDR3 region has the DNA TGTGCCAGTAGTATGCGAAAGACAGATACGCAGTATTTT. It codes for CASSMRKTDTQYF. The whole variable domain, remainder taken from reference TRBV19 and TRBJ2-3, is DGGITQSPKYLFRKEGQNVTLSCEQNLNHDAMYWYRQDPGQGLRLIYYSQIVNDFQKGDIAEGYSVSREKKESFPLTVTSAQKNPTAFYLCASSMRKTDTQYFGPGTRLTVL.

V and J are TRBV9 and TRBJ2-7; D unresolved. The CDR3 totals 14 residues. Germline CDR1 and CDR2: SGDLS and YYNGEE. V dropped 3 bases and J dropped 2 bases, with 12 bases sitting between them. This chain's CDR3 is CASSETVRAYEQYF. In DNA, the CDR3 is TGTGCCAGCAGCGAAACGGTCCGGGCCTACGAGCAGTACTTC.

The chain is built from TRBV4-1 and TRBJ1-1; the D is unclear. The germline V gene encodes CDR1 MGHRA and CDR2 YSYEKL. V lost 5 bases, J lost 3 bases, and 10 bases lay in between. The length of the CDR3 is 13 residues. In nucleotides, the CDR3 is TGCGCCAGCAGCGGTACAGATTACACTGAAGCTTTCTTT. Translated, it gives CASSGTDYTEAFF.

The V gene is TRBV4-2, the J gene TRBJ2-7; perhaps TRBD2 as D (6 bases). Germline values: CDR1 LGHNA, CDR2 YNFKEQ. The CDR3 covers 14 residues. The V and J ends lost 3 bases and 4 bases respectively, with 13 bases between them. CDR3 bases: TGTGCCAGCAGCCACCCCGGACTACTGTACGAGCAGTACTTC. It translates to CASSHPGLLYEQYF.

This clone appeared a single time. The chain joins TRBV5-1 to TRBJ1-1; TRBD1 is a possible D gene (6 bases). V was shortened by 7 bases and J by 0 bases, with 13 bases between the two germline ends. This CDR3 is 14 amino acids long. Germline V gene data show CDR1 as SGHRS and CDR2 as YFSETQ. In nucleotides, the CDR3 is TGCGCCAGCGACTTAACAGGGATGAACACTGAAGCTTTCTTT. This codes for CASDLTGMNTEAFF.

This clone appeared a single time. The rearrangement uses TRBV15 and TRBJ1-4; 9 bases fit TRBD1. CDR1 LNHNV and CDR2 YYDKDF come from the germline V gene (reference sequence). The V segment lost 3 bases and the J segment 8 bases; nucleotides outside the gene matches: 4. The CDR3 is 14 amino acids. The CDR3 DNA is TGTGCCACCAGCAGCAGGACAGGGGAAGAAAAACTGTTTTTT. Translating gives CATSSRTGEEKLFF.